Following are 2 T cell receptor beta chains from one sample sequenced in a study of blood T cell repertoires in COVID-19. Clones were sequenced by immunoSEQ multiplex PCR, and TCRdb holds only the in-frame ones, with some missing. The sample consists of under 150,000 clones, around nine tenths of them appearing once. The sequencing sample was made of peripheral blood. Receptors were obtained from a man aged 45-60 years with active or convalescent COVID-19.

This chain links TRBV7-8 with TRBJ1-4, with 8 nucleotides matching TRBD1. The V and J ends lost 5 bases and 7 bases, in that order; junction bases with no gene match: 6. This CDR3 is 14 amino acids long. Germline V lookup: CDR1 SGHVS, CDR2 FQNEAQ. CDR3 nucleotides: TGTGCCAGCAGCCCTCGGGACAGGACTGAAAAACTGTTTTTT. This translates into CASSPRDRTEKLFF.

The chain uses TRBV9 and TRBJ2-1, with D perhaps TRBD2 (5 bases). Germline CDR1 and CDR2: SGDLS and YYNGEE. The V and J ends lost 4 bases and 0 bases respectively, with 11 bases between them. The CDR3 runs 15 residues. The CDR3 protein is CASSSYGSSYNEQFF. In DNA form, the CDR3 reads TGTGCCAGCAGCTCCTATGGGAGCTCCTACAATGAGCAGTTCTTC.